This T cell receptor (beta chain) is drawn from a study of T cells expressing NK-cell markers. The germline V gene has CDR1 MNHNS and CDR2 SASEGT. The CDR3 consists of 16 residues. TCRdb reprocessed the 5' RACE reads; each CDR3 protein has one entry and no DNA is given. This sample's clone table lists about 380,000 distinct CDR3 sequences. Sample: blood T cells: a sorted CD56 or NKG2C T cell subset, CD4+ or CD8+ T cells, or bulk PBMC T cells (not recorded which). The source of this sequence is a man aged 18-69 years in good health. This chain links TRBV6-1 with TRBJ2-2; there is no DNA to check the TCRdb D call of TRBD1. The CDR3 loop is CASSVAGGLNTGELFF.